The next 21 T cell receptor beta chains were all read from a single sample in a study of control samples from healthy donors and cancer patients. Some clones are missing from TCRdb's copy, which holds only in-frame ones; the method was immunoSEQ multiplex PCR. This repertoire shows roughly 450,000 clones, 90% found once; its top ten account for about 6.3%. Material: PBMCs. Every receptor here comes from a man in his forties with head and neck cancer.

The CDR3 here is CASSPFGGISGNTIYF. The CDR3 DNA follows: TGTGCCAGCTCACCTTTCGGAGGGATTTCTGGAAACACCATATATTTT. The chain uses TRBV18 and TRBJ1-3; no definite D call. Trimming pared 3 bases from V and 1 base from J, leaving 13 bases between. Germline lookup yields CDR1 KGHSH and CDR2 LQKENI. The CDR3 sequence is 16 residues long.

This chain joins TRBV2 and TRBJ2-6; 7 bases line up with TRBD1. Germline values: CDR1 SNHLY, CDR2 FYNNEI. The CDR3 loop spans 18 amino acids. Trimming removed 5 bases from V and 3 bases from J; junction bases left unmatched: 13. In DNA form, the CDR3 reads TGTGCCAGCAGTCCCACAGGGTCCTCAGGGGGTGGGGCCAACGTCCTGACTTTC. Translation gives CASSPTGSSGGGANVLTF. The full variable domain, with the rest looked up from reference TRBV2 and TRBJ2-6, is EPEVTQTPSHQVTQMGQEVILRCVPISNHLYFYWYRQILGQKVEFLVSFYNNEISEKSEIFDDQFSVERPDGSNFTLKIRSTKLEDSAMYFCASSPTGSSGGGANVLTFGAGSRLTVL.

Here the CDR3 reads CASSFQDTGELFF. DNA of the CDR3: TGCGCCAGCAGCTTTCAGGACACCGGGGAGCTGTTTTTT. This chain uses TRBV5-1 with TRBJ2-2; D unclear. The V end lost 2 bases, the J end lost 3 bases, and 5 bases lay between the germline ends. This CDR3 spans 13 amino acids. Germline lookup yields CDR1 SGHRS and CDR2 YFSETQ.

CDR3 residues: CASSKPGAGALTDTQYF. The CDR3 coding sequence is TGTGCCAGCAGCAAGCCGGGGGCGGGGGCCCTCACAGATACGCAGTATTTT. The V and J genes are TRBV7-3 and TRBJ2-3, with a weak D call TRBD2 (7 bases). The CDR3 runs to 17 residues. Germline assignment: CDR1 SGHTA and CDR2 FQGTGA. The V end lost 5 bases, the J end lost 2 bases, and 20 bases lay between the germline ends.

This chain connects TRBV28 to TRBJ1-1; D is unclear. Germline V gene data show CDR1 as MDHEN and CDR2 as SYDVKM. Trimming pared 7 bases from V and 0 bases from J, leaving 6 bases between. CDR3 length: 12 residues. CDR3 sequence reads: CASNLLNTEAFF. The CDR3 nucleotides are TGTGCCAGCAACCTATTGAACACTGAAGCTTTCTTT. The full variable domain, completed using reference TRBV28 and TRBJ1-1, is DVKVTQSSRYLVKRTGEKVFLECVQDMDHENMFWYRQDPGLGLRLIYFSYDVKMKEKGDIPEGYSVSREKKERFSLILESASTNQTSMYLCASNLLNTEAFFGQGTRLTVV.

This clone was observed a few times. The V gene is TRBV4-2, the J gene TRBJ1-6; D is undetermined. The CDR3 has 12 amino acids. CDR1 is LGHNA, CDR2 YNFKEQ, per germline. Trimming stripped 0 bases from V and 10 bases from J, with 4 bases between. CDR3 in DNA: TGTGCCAGCAGCCAAGAGGCCTCACCCCTCCACTTT. Its protein product is CASSQEASPLHF.

The V and J genes are TRBV5-1 and TRBJ2-2, with 7 positions matching TRBD1. Unmatched junction bases numbered 6, after V lost 2 bases and J lost 2 bases. Per the germline V gene, CDR1 is SGHRS and CDR2 is YFSETQ. CDR3 size: 16 residues. The CDR3 spells CASSFSGTANTGELFF. The DNA for the CDR3 is TGCGCCAGCAGCTTTTCCGGGACAGCAAACACCGGGGAGCTGTTTTTT.

The rearrangement uses TRBV14 and TRBJ1-3; the match to TRBD1 covers 7 bases. Germline-derived CDR1 and CDR2 are SGHDN and FVKESK. This CDR3 has 15 residues. The trim removed 6 bases at V and 2 bases at J, leaving 7 bases unmatched. As DNA, the CDR3 is TGTGCCAGCAGTCCGACAGGGTTGGCTGGAAACACCATATATTTT. It is translated as CASSPTGLAGNTIYF. The full variable domain, rest sourced from reference TRBV14 and TRBJ1-3, is EAGVTQFPSHSVIEKGQTVTLRCDPISGHDNLYWYRRVMGKEIKFLLHFVKESKQDESGMPNNRFLAERTGGTYSTLKVQPAELEDSGVYFCASSPTGLAGNTIYFGEGSWLTVV.

The V gene is TRBV7-3, the J gene TRBJ2-5; tentatively, D is TRBD1 (6 bases). V lost 5 bases and J 1 base, leaving 11 bases between the germline ends. There are 14 residues in the CDR3. The V gene's germline CDR1 is SGHTA and CDR2 FQGTGA. DNA for the CDR3: TGTGCCAGCAGCCTACAGGGCCCCCAAGAGACCCAGTACTTC. Its protein product is CASSLQGPQETQYF. The full variable domain, rest sourced from reference TRBV7-3 and TRBJ2-5, is GAGVSQTPSNKVTEKGKYVELRCDPISGHTALYWYRQSLGQGPEFLIYFQGTGAADDSGLPNDRFFAVRPEGSVSTLKIQRTERGDSAVYLCASSLQGPQETQYFGPGTRLLVL.

This clone appeared a single time. The CDR3 is CASGTGGFNTEAFF. CDR3 in DNA: TGTGCCAGCGGGACAGGGGGATTTAACACTGAAGCTTTCTTT. The chain couples TRBV5-4 to TRBJ1-1, with TRBD1 matching over 11 bases. Germline assignment: CDR1 SGHNT and CDR2 YYREEE (reference sequence). Trimming removed 7 bases from V and 2 bases from J; junction bases left unmatched: 4. The length of the CDR3 is 14 residues.

The V gene is TRBV27, the J gene TRBJ2-3, with D possibly called TRBD1 or TRBD2 (5 bases each). The CDR3 consists of 15 residues. The V gene's germline CDR1 is MNHEY and CDR2 SMNVEV (reference sequence). V was pared by 2 bases and J by 0 bases, with 9 bases between. CDR3: CASSLRGVSTDTQYF. The CDR3 coding sequence is TGTGCCAGCAGTTTACGAGGGGTGAGCACAGATACGCAGTATTTT.

Details on this clone: Other DNA sequences in the sample encode the same CDR3. This CDR3 reads CASSLRQGWETQYF. The DNA of the CDR3 is TGTGCCAGTAGTCTTCGACAGGGGTGGGAGACCCAGTACTTC. The chain is built from TRBV19 and TRBJ2-5; TRBD1 matches 8 bases. The V segment lost 5 bases and the J segment 5 bases; nucleotides outside the gene matches: 7. Germline V CDR1 and CDR2: LNHDA, SQIVND (reference sequence). The CDR3 covers 14 residues.

The chain employs TRBV19 and TRBJ2-1; D may correspond to TRBD1 or TRBD2 (5 bases each). CDR3 size: 16 residues. Germline V gene data show CDR1 as LNHDA and CDR2 as SQIVND (reference sequence). The V end was cut by 6 bases, the J end by 7 bases, with 22 bases between. CDR3 loop: CASSRIGVRGGNEQFF. CDR3 in DNA: TGTGCCAGTAGCCGTATAGGGGTGAGGGGTGGGAATGAGCAGTTCTTC.

A word on this clone: Other DNA sequences from this sample encode an identical CDR3 as well. The CDR3: CASSRSGAYEQYF. DNA of the CDR3: TGTGCCAGCAGCCGGTCAGGGGCCTACGAGCAGTACTTC. This rearrangement joins TRBV3-1 (or the pseudogene TRBV3-2) to TRBJ2-7; possibly TRBD1 for D (6 bases). The CDR3 is made up of 13 amino acids. Germline CDR1 LGHDT, CDR2 YNNKEL (reference sequence). V gave up 4 bases and J gave up 2 bases, with 9 bases separating them.

This chain uses TRBV5-6 with TRBJ2-3; D remains ambiguous. CDR3 length: 13 residues. Trimming pared 4 bases from V and 4 bases from J, leaving 10 bases between. Germline V gene lookup returns CDR1 SGHDT and CDR2 YYEEEE. The CDR3 DNA reads TGTGCCAGCAGCCAGCACAGACCAGATACGCAGTATTTT. This gives the protein CASSQHRPDTQYF.

This rearrangement joins TRBV27 to TRBJ2-1; the D gene is possibly TRBD2 (6 bases). The CDR3 loop spans 13 amino acids. Trimming left V 9 bases short and J 3 bases short, with 12 bases between. Germline V CDR1 and CDR2: MNHEY, SMNVEV (reference sequence). The CDR3 here is CASGRDDYNEQFF. CDR3 nucleotides: TGTGCCAGTGGGCGGGACGACTACAATGAGCAGTTCTTC.

The sample holds one count of this clone. V gene TRBV6-2 or TRBV6-3 combines with J gene TRBJ2-5; no clear D gene. The ends were cut back, 0 bases at V and 1 base at J, with 0 bases in the middle. The CDR3 totals 12 residues. Germline V lookup: CDR1 MNHEY, CDR2 SVGEGT. The DNA of the CDR3 is TGTGCCAGCAGTTACTCCCAAGAGACCCAGTACTTC. Protein sequence: CASSYSQETQYF.

The chain carries TRBV28 and TRBJ1-1; 8 bases line up with TRBD1. V lost 6 bases and J lost 5; bases outside the gene matches: 8. This CDR3 contains 14 residues. Germline values: CDR1 MDHEN, CDR2 SYDVKM. This CDR3 is CASRWTGLRTEAFF. CDR3 nucleotide sequence: TGTGCCAGCAGATGGACAGGGTTAAGGACTGAAGCTTTCTTT. The full variable domain, completed using reference TRBV28 and TRBJ1-1, is DVKVTQSSRYLVKRTGEKVFLECVQDMDHENMFWYRQDPGLGLRLIYFSYDVKMKEKGDIPEGYSVSREKKERFSLILESASTNQTSMYLCASRWTGLRTEAFFGQGTRLTVV.

The CDR3 protein is CSVPGRGAETQYF. The DNA for the CDR3 is TGCAGCGTCCCCGGGCGGGGGGCAGAGACCCAGTACTTC. The gene calls are TRBV29-1 and TRBJ2-5, with TRBD2 identical over 8 bases. V lost 6 bases, J lost 4 bases, and 7 bases stayed unmatched. The CDR3 length is 13 residues. Germline V CDR1 and CDR2: SQVTM, ANQGSEA.

V and J are TRBV6-5 and TRBJ2-7; D gene uncertain. CDR1 is MNHEY, CDR2 SVGAGI, per germline. This CDR3 is built from 13 residues. Trimming shortened V by 0 bases and J by 4 bases, and 7 bases separated the two germline ends. In DNA form, the CDR3 reads TGTGCCAGCAGTTACTCCAGCGCTTACGAGCAGTACTTC. It translates to CASSYSSAYEQYF.

The chain uses TRBV5-6 and TRBJ1-2; D is unresolved. The CDR3 extends over 13 amino acids. Germline V CDR1 and CDR2: SGHDT, YYEEEE. V shed 2 bases and J shed 4 bases, with 9 bases lying between them. The CDR3 DNA reads TGTGCCAGCAGCTTAGAGGGCACCTATGGCTACACCTTC. Protein sequence: CASSLEGTYGYTF.